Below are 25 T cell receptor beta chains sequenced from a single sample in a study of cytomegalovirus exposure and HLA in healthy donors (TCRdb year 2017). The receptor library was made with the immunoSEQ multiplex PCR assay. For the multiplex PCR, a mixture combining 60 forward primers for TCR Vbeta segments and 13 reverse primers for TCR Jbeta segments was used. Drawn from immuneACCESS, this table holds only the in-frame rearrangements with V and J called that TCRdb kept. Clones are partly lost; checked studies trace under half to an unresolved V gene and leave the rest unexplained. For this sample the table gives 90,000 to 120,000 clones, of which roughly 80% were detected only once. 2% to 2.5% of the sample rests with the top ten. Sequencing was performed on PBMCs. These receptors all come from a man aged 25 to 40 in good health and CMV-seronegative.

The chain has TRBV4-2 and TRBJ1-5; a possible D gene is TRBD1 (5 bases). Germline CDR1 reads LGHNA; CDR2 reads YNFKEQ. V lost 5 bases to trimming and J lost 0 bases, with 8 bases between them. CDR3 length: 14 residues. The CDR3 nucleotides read TGTGCCAGCAGCGTCACAGGTAGCAATCAGCCCCAGCATTTT. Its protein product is CASSVTGSNQPQHF.

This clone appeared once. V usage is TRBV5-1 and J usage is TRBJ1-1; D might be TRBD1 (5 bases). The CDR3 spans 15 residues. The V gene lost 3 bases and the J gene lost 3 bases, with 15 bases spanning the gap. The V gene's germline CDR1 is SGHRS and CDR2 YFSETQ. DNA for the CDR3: TGCGCCAGCAGCTGGACCCCCGGAGGGGACACTGAAGCTTTCTTT. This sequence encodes CASSWTPGGDTEAFF.

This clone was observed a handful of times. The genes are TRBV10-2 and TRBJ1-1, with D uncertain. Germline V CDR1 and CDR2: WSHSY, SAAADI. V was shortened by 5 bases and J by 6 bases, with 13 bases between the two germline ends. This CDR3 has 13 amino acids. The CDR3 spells CASSLMVEAEAFF. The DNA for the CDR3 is TGCGCCAGCAGTCTAATGGTAGAGGCTGAAGCTTTCTTT.

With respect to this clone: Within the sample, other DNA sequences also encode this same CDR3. CDR3 residues: CASSQDRAGATGELFF. CDR3 DNA: TGTGCCAGCAGCCAAGATCGAGCGGGGGCCACCGGGGAGCTGTTTTTT. This chain joins TRBV4-2 and TRBJ2-2; 8 positions agree with TRBD2. This CDR3 has 16 amino acids. Germline V lookup: CDR1 LGHNA, CDR2 YNFKEQ. V gave up 0 bases and J gave up 4 bases; unmatched junction bases: 4.

CDR3 sequence reads: CASSSSGGDAGELFF. For the CDR3, the DNA is TGTGCCAGCAGCTCTAGCGGGGGGGATGCCGGGGAGCTGTTTTTT. The V and J genes are TRBV9 and TRBJ2-2; the match to TRBD2 covers 12 bases. V gave up 4 bases and J gave up 6 bases; unmatched junction bases: 4. This CDR3 is built from 15 residues. Germline assignment: CDR1 SGDLS and CDR2 YYNGEE.

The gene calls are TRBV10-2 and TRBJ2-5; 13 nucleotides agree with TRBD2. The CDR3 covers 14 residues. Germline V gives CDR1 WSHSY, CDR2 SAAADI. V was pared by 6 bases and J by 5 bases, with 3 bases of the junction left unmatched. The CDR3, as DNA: TGCGCCAGCAGGACTAGCGGGAGGCGGGAGACCCAGTACTTC. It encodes CASRTSGRRETQYF.

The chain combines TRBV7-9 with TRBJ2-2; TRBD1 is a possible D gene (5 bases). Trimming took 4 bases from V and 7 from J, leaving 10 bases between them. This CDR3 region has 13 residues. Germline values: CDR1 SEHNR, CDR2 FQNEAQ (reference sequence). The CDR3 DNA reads TGTGCCAGCAGCTCGCAGGGTTTCGGGGAGCTGTTTTTT. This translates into CASSSQGFGELFF.

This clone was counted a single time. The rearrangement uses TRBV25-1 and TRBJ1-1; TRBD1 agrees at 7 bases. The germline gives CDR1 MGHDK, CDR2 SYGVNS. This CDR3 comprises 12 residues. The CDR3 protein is CVVQGLNTEAFF. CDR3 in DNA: TGTGTCGTACAGGGGCTGAACACTGAAGCTTTCTTT.

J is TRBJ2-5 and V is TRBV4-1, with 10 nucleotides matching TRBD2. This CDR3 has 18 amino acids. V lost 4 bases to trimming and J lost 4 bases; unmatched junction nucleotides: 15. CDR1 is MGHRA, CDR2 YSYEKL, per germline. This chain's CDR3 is CASSLVRGASGRGETQYF. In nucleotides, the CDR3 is TGCGCCAGCAGCCTCGTAAGGGGGGCTAGCGGGAGAGGAGAGACCCAGTACTTC.

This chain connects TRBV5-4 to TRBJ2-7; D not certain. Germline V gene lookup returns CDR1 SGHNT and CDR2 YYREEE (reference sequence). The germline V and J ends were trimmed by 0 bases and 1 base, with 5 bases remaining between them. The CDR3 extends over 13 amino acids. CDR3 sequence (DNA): TGTGCCAGCAGCTTGGGCGTTTCCTACGAGCAGTACTTC. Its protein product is CASSLGVSYEQYF.

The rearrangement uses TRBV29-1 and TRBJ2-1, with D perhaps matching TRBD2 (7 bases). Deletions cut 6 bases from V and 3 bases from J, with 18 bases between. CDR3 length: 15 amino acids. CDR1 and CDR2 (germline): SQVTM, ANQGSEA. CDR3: CSVLDAGADYNEQFF. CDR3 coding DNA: TGCAGCGTCCTTGATGCGGGGGCAGACTACAATGAGCAGTTCTTC.

CDR3 loop: CASSATGLANNEQFF. CDR3 bases: TGTGCCAGCAGTGCAACGGGACTAGCAAACAATGAGCAGTTCTTC. The rearrangement joins TRBV6-4 to TRBJ2-1; 9 bases are shared with TRBD2. This CDR3 has 15 amino acids. Germline CDR1 is MRHNA and CDR2 is SNTAGT. The ends lost 4 bases at V and 5 bases at J; junction bases unmatched: 6.

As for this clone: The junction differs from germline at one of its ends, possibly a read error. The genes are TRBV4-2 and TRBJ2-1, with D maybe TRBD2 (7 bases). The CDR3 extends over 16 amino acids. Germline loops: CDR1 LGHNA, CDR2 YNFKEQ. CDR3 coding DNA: TGTGCCAGCAGCCCGATACGCGGGGGCTCCCACAATGAGCAGTTCTTC. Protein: CASSPIRGGSHNEQFF.

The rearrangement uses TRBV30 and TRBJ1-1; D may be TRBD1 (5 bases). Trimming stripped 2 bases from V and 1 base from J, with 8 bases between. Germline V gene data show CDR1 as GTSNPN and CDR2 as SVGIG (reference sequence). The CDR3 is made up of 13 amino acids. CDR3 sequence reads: CAWSRGGNTEAFF. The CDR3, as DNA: TGTGCCTGGAGTCGGGGGGGGAACACTGAAGCTTTCTTT.

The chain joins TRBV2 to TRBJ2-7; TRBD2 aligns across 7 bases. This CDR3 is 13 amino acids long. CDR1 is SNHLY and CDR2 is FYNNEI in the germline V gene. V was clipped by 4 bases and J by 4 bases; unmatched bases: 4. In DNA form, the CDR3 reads TGTGCCAGCAGTGTACTAGCGAGATACGAGCAGTACTTC. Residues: CASSVLARYEQYF.

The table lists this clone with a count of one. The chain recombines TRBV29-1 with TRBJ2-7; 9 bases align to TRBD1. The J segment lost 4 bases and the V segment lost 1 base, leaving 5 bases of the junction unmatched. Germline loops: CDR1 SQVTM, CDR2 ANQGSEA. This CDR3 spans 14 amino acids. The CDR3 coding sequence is TGCAGCGTTGAAGGGACAGGGGTCGGATACGAGCAGTACTTC. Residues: CSVEGTGVGYEQYF.

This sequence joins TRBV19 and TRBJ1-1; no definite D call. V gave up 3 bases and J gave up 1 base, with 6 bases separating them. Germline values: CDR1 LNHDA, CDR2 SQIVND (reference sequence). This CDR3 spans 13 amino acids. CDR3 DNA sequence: TGTGCCAGTAGTATCGCGGAGAACACTGAAGCTTTCTTT. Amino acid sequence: CASSIAENTEAFF.

The chain's CDR3 is CASSPGDNQPQHF. CDR3 DNA sequence: TGTGCCAGCAGCCCCGGGGATAATCAGCCCCAGCATTTT. The V and J genes are TRBV7-9 and TRBJ1-5; D remains unclear. The V gene's germline CDR1 is SEHNR and CDR2 FQNEAQ (reference sequence). CDR3 length equals 13 residues. The V end was cut by 5 bases, the J end by 4 bases, with 9 bases between.

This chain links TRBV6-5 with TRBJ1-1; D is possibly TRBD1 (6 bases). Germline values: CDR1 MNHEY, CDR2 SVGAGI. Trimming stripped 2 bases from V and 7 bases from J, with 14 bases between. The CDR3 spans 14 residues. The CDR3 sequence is CASSYETGLVEAFF. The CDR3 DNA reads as TGTGCCAGCAGTTACGAAACAGGGTTGGTTGAAGCTTTCTTT.

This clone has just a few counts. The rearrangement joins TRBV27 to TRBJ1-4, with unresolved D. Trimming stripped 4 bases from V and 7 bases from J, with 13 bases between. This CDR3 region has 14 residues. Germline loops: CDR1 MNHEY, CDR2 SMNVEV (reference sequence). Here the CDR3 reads CASSSPGGGEKLFF. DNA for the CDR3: TGTGCCAGCAGTTCCCCCGGCGGCGGTGAAAAACTGTTTTTT.

The CDR3 bases are TGTGCCATCACGGGGGAGAGGGGCTACGAGCAGTACTTC. It codes for CAITGERGYEQYF. The V gene is TRBV10-3, the J gene TRBJ2-7; tentatively, D is TRBD2 (6 bases). CDR1 and CDR2 (germline): ENHRY, SYGVKD. The CDR3 has 13 residues. The V and J ends lost 7 bases and 3 bases respectively, with 13 bases between them.

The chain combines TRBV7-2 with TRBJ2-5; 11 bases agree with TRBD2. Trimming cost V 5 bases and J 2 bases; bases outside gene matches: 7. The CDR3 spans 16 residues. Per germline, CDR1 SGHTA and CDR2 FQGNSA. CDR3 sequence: CASSPWGLAEQETQYF. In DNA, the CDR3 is TGTGCCAGCAGCCCTTGGGGACTAGCGGAGCAAGAGACCCAGTACTTC.

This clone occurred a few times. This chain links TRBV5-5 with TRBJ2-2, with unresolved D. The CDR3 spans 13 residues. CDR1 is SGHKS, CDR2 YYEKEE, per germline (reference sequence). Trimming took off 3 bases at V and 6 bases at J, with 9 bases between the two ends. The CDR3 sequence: CASSSAQAGELFF. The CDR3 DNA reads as TGTGCCAGCAGCTCGGCCCAGGCCGGGGAGCTGTTTTTT.

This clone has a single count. The CDR3 sequence: CASSPGLNTDTQYF. The CDR3 bases are TGTGCCAGCAGCCCGGGACTAAACACAGATACGCAGTATTTT. The V and J genes are TRBV6-5 and TRBJ2-3; TRBD2 matches 7 bases. J lost 2 bases, V lost 6 bases, and 5 bases had no gene match. The CDR3 spans 14 residues. CDR1 and CDR2 (germline): MNHEY, SVGAGI.

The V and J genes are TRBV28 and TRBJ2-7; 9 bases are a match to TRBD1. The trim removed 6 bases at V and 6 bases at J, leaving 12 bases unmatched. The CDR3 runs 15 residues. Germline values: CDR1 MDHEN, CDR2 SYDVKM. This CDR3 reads CASSQGGTGPSEQYF. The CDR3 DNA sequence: TGTGCCAGCAGCCAAGGGGGGACAGGGCCAAGCGAGCAGTACTTC. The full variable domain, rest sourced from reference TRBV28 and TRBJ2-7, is DVKVTQSSRYLVKRTGEKVFLECVQDMDHENMFWYRQDPGLGLRLIYFSYDVKMKEKGDIPEGYSVSREKKERFSLILESASTNQTSMYLCASSQGGTGPSEQYFGPGTRLTVT.